The clone carrying this T cell receptor (beta chain) has just a few counts. Antigen unknown. Unfractionated PBMC were spiked with known numbers of KT2 clone cells. Fixed numbers of PBMC received varying amounts of KT2 cells. Each cDNA got a UMI-containing oligo ligated at its 3' end. The first PCR ran roughly 4 cycles with an equimolar RC1.1 and RC1.2 beta primer mix. TCRdb re-derived calls from the UMI-ligation and nested PCR reads in MiXCR, one entry per CDR3 protein. The sample consists of tens of thousands of distinct CDR3 sequences, roughly 7.2% of them appearing once. This record belongs to a study of quantifying T cell responses using KT2 cells. Study background: cDNA was made from DNase-treated RNA using alpha and beta constant primers. The second PCR was a qPCR stopped at a predetermined fluorescence threshold. General study findings and limits: Input KT2 cell number predicted KT2 alpha and beta sequence counts linearly over several orders of magnitude.

This CDR3 contains 13 residues. Germline V gene data show CDR1 as LGHNA and CDR2 as YSLEER. V gave up 4 bases and J gave up 9 bases; unmatched junction bases: 5. The V and J genes are TRBV4-3 and TRBJ2-1, with TRBD2 matching over 8 bases. The receptor was derived from a human donor. The sequencing sample was made of PBMCs spiked with cells of the T cell clone KT2. The CDR3, as DNA: TGCGCCAGCAGCCGTGGACTAGCCCGTGAGCAGTTCTTC. This codes for CASSRGLAREQFF.